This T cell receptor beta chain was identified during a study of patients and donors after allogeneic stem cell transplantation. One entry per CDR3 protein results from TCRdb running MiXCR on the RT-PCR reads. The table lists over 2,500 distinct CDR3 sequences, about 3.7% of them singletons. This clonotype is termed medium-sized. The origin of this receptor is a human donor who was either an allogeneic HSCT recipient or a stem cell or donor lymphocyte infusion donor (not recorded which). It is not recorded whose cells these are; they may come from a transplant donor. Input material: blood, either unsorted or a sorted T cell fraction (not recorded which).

As DNA, the CDR3 is TGCAGTGCTAGAGATCTAGGGGTTAGCTCCTACAATGAGCAGTTCTTC. The encoded protein is CSARDLGVSSYNEQFF. The chain carries TRBV20-1 and TRBJ2-1; maybe TRBD1 (5 bases). Trimming shortened V by 0 bases and J by 0 bases, and 12 bases separated the two germline ends. The CDR3 runs to 16 residues. Germline V gene sequence: CDR1 DFQATT, CDR2 SNEGSKA (reference sequence).